These 12 T cell receptor beta chains were sequenced from one sample in a study of cytomegalovirus exposure and HLA in healthy donors. This PCR relied on a set of 60 Vbeta primers and 13 Jbeta primers. Clones were sequenced by immunoSEQ multiplex PCR, and TCRdb holds only the in-frame ones, with some missing. Seen here are approximately 150,000 clones, approximately 71% observed once, and the top ten hold 0.75% to 0.95%. The sample consisted of PBMCs. All receptors derive from an older woman in good health and CMV-seronegative.

The gene calls are TRBV5-6 and TRBJ2-7; 9 nucleotides agree with TRBD1. The CDR3 has 16 amino acids. V dropped 4 bases and J dropped 3; count of bases not matched to a gene: 11. Germline V CDR1 and CDR2: SGHDT, YYEEEE. In nucleotides, the CDR3 is TGTGCCAGCAGCCCGGGGGCAGGGACAGGGCGCTACGAGCAGTACTTC. Translation gives CASSPGAGTGRYEQYF.

The chain recombines TRBV20-1 with TRBJ1-1; D might be TRBD1 (6 bases). Germline V gives CDR1 DFQATT, CDR2 SNEGSKA (reference sequence). This CDR3 has 11 residues. The V end was cut by 3 bases, the J end by 11 bases, with 13 bases between. This chain's CDR3 is CSASPGTRAFF. The CDR3 bases are TGCAGTGCTAGTCCCGGGACACGGGCTTTCTTT.

As to this clone: At the DNA level, this CDR3 is encoded by other sequences in the same sample as well. The J gene is TRBJ1-1, the V gene TRBV18; possibly TRBD1 for D (6 bases). The ends were cut back, 3 bases at V and 1 base at J, with 9 bases in the middle. This CDR3 region has 14 residues. Germline V lookup: CDR1 KGHSH, CDR2 LQKENI. The CDR3 is CASSPVQGNTEAFF. The CDR3 coding sequence is TGTGCCAGCTCACCGGTACAGGGGAACACTGAAGCTTTCTTT.

V usage is TRBV6-5 and J usage is TRBJ2-2, with a tentative D call TRBD2 (5 bases). Trimming pared 6 bases from V and 0 bases from J, leaving 8 bases between. In germline, CDR1 is MNHEY, CDR2 SVGAGI. The CDR3 runs 14 residues. CDR3 sequence: CASSTGANTGELFF. CDR3 in DNA: TGTGCCAGCAGCACCGGGGCGAACACCGGGGAGCTGTTTTTT.

This chain joins TRBV28 and TRBJ1-1, with D unresolved. Germline V gene data show CDR1 as MDHEN and CDR2 as SYDVKM. Trimming stripped 5 bases from V and 0 bases from J, with 16 bases between. The CDR3 contains 16 residues. The CDR3 bases are TGTGCCAGCAGTCTAACCATCCCGTCCATGAACACTGAAGCTTTCTTT. It specifies CASSLTIPSMNTEAFF.

The V call is TRBV28, the J call TRBJ1-2; 7 bases agree with TRBD1. This CDR3 has 15 residues. Germline trimming cut 5 bases from V and 6 bases from J; bases unmatched to any gene: 12. Germline loops: CDR1 MDHEN, CDR2 SYDVKM. CDR3 residues: CASSPLSGQLNGYTF. CDR3 nucleotides: TGTGCCAGCAGTCCCCTTTCGGGACAGCTAAATGGCTACACCTTC.

The J gene is TRBJ1-1, the V gene TRBV5-4; D remains unclear. Germline V gene sequence: CDR1 SGHNT, CDR2 YYREEE (reference sequence). V was trimmed by 3 bases and J by 0 bases, leaving 18 bases between them. The CDR3 totals 17 residues. The CDR3 DNA reads as TGTGCCAGCAGCTCCCCGGTCACCCGGTCCATGAACACTGAAGCTTTCTTT. It codes for CASSSPVTRSMNTEAFF.

The rearrangement joins TRBV12-5 to TRBJ1-1; 7 bases align to TRBD1. Germline V gene data show CDR1 as LGHNT and CDR2 as FRNRAP. The CDR3 loop spans 13 amino acids. V trimming: 6 bases; J trimming: 4 bases; junction bases outside the gene matches: 5. CDR3 in amino acids: CASGRTGVTEAFF. The CDR3 DNA reads as TGTGCTAGTGGAAGAACAGGGGTCACTGAAGCTTTCTTT. Full variable domain (remainder filled in from reference TRBV12-5 and TRBJ1-1): DARVTQTPRHKVTEMGQEVTMRCQPILGHNTVFWYRQTMMQGLELLAYFRNRAPLDDSGMPKDRFSAEMPDATLATLKIQPSEPRDSAVYFCASGRTGVTEAFFGQGTRLTVV.

This clone was detected only once. The V gene is TRBV27, the J gene TRBJ2-7; D might be TRBD1 (6 bases). V was trimmed by 5 bases and J by 4 bases, leaving 18 bases between them. The CDR3 covers 15 residues. The germline V gene encodes CDR1 MNHEY and CDR2 SMNVEV (reference sequence). As DNA, the CDR3 is TGTGCCAGCAGTCCGACAGGAGTTAGTGATTACGAGCAGTACTTC. Its translation: CASSPTGVSDYEQYF.

V and J are TRBV5-1 and TRBJ2-2, with 7 bases lining up with TRBD1. The germline CDR1 and CDR2 sequences are SGHRS and YFSETQ. The CDR3 is 16 residues long. The V and J ends lost 1 base and 4 bases, in that order; junction bases with no gene match: 7. This chain's CDR3 is CASSLPLTGSTGELFF. CDR3 DNA: TGCGCCAGCAGCTTGCCCCTGACAGGGAGCACCGGGGAGCTGTTTTTT.

The chain is built from TRBV7-9 and TRBJ1-1, with D perhaps TRBD1 (5 bases). The CDR3 covers 13 residues. The V and J ends lost 6 bases and 1 base respectively, with 9 bases between them. In germline, CDR1 is SEHNR, CDR2 FQNEAQ (reference sequence). The CDR3: CASSRTPNTEAFF. CDR3 DNA: TGTGCCAGCAGTAGGACACCGAACACTGAAGCTTTCTTT.

The chain has TRBV6-5 and TRBJ2-1; D perhaps matches TRBD1 (5 bases). The CDR3 consists of 15 residues. The V and J ends lost 6 bases and 0 bases respectively, with 12 bases between them. In germline, CDR1 is MNHEY, CDR2 SVGAGI. Here the CDR3 DNA reads TGTGCCAGCAGCCGCGACAGTAGCTCCTACAATGAGCAGTTCTTC. Translation gives CASSRDSSSYNEQFF.